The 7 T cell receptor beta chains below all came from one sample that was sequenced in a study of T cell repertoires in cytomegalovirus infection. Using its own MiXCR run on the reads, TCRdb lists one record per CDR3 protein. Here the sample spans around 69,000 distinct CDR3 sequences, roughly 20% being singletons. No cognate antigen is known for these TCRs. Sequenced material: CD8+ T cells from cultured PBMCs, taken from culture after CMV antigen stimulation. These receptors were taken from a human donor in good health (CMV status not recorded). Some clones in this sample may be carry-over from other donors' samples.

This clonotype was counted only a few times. The CDR3, as DNA: TGTGCCAGCAGCTCGGGAAGCACTGAAGCTTTCTTT. This sequence encodes CASSSGSTEAFF. The V call is TRBV7-9, the J call TRBJ1-1; unclear D gene. V lost 4 bases to trimming and J lost 4 bases, with 7 bases between them. This CDR3 has 12 residues. The germline CDR1 and CDR2 sequences are SEHNR and FQNEAQ (reference sequence).

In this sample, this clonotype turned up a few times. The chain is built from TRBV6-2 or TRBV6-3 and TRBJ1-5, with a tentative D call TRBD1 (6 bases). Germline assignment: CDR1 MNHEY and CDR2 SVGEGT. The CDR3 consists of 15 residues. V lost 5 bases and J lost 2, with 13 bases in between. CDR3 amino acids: CASSPTGLGNQPQHF. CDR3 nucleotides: TGTGCCAGCAGTCCGACAGGCCTGGGCAATCAGCCCCAGCATTTT.

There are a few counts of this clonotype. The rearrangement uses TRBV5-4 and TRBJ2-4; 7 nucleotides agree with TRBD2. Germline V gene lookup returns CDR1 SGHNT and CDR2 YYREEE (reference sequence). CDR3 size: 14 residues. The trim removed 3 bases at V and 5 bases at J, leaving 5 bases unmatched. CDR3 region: CASSWEGPQNIQYF. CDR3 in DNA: TGTGCCAGCAGCTGGGAGGGGCCACAAAACATTCAGTACTTC.

The CDR3 bases are TGTGCCAGCAGTCCGTCGGGGGGGATAGACAATGAGCAGTTCTTC. Its protein is CASSPSGGIDNEQFF. The rearrangement links TRBV6-5 to TRBJ2-1, with 8 bases fitting TRBD2. Looked up from germline, CDR1 is MNHEY and CDR2 is SVGAGI. V was clipped by 5 bases and J by 5 bases; unmatched bases: 8. The CDR3 is made up of 15 amino acids.

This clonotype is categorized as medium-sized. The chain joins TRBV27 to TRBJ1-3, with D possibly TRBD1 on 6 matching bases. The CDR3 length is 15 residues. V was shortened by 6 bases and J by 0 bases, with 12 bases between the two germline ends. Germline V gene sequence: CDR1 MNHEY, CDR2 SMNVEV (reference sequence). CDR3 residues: CASSLQGSSGNTIYF. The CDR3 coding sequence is TGTGCCAGCAGCCTACAGGGCAGCTCTGGAAACACCATATATTTT.

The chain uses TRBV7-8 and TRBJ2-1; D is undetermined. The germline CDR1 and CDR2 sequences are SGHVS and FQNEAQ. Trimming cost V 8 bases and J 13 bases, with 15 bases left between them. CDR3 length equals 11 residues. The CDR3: CASDLWGQQFF. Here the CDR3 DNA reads TGTGCCAGCGACCTCTGGGGTCAACAGTTCTTC.

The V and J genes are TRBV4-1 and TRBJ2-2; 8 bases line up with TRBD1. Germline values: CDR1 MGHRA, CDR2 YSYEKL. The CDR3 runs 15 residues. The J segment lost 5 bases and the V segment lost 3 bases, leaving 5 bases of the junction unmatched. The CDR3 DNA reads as TGCGCCAGCAGCCATGGACAGGGCACGACCGGGGAGCTGTTTTTT. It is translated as CASSHGQGTTGELFF.